This TCR beta chain was retrieved from a study of control samples from healthy donors and cancer patients. Sequenced by immunoSEQ multiplex PCR; TCRdb stores in-frame clones only, minus some. Altogether around 120,000 clones are present, approximately 88% being singletons, with the ten largest covering about 3.2%. In this sample, this clone turned up a few times. The V and J ends lost 0 bases and 8 bases respectively, with 15 bases between them. This CDR3 has 15 residues. The germline V gene has CDR1 SGDLS and CDR2 YYNGEE. V gene TRBV9 combines with J gene TRBJ2-1; D is unclear. Sequences were obtained from blood. The receptor's source is a man in his forties or fifties in good health. CDR3: CASSVALVGVHEQFF. CDR3 DNA sequence: TGTGCCAGCAGCGTAGCTCTTGTGGGCGTCCATGAGCAGTTCTTC.